This record looks at one TCR beta chain sequence and its context. As yet, its antigen is unknown. Healthy bone marrow donors made up the donor group. The PCR made use of 60 Vbeta and 13 Jbeta primers. Generated by immunoSEQ multiplex PCR, the TCRdb table keeps only in-frame clones and is missing some. The sample carries 80,000 to 90,000 clones, 75% to 85% recorded once. This sample is drawn from a study of cytomegalovirus exposure and HLA in healthy donors. Notes on the study in general: Overall, approximately 150 TCR beta chains were annotated as cytomegalovirus-associated.

Looked up from germline, CDR1 is SGHNT and CDR2 is YENEEA. CDR3 length: 16 amino acids. Trimming took off 1 base at V and 8 bases at J, with 18 bases between the two ends. The chain is built from TRBV11-3 and TRBJ2-1, with D perhaps matching TRBD2 (5 bases). The sample comprised PBMCs. This TCR was sampled from a woman aged 25-40 years in good health and CMV-seronegative. The CDR3 spells CASSLGAERFADEQFF. The CDR3 coding sequence is TGTGCCAGCAGCTTAGGGGCAGAGCGGTTTGCGGATGAGCAGTTCTTC.